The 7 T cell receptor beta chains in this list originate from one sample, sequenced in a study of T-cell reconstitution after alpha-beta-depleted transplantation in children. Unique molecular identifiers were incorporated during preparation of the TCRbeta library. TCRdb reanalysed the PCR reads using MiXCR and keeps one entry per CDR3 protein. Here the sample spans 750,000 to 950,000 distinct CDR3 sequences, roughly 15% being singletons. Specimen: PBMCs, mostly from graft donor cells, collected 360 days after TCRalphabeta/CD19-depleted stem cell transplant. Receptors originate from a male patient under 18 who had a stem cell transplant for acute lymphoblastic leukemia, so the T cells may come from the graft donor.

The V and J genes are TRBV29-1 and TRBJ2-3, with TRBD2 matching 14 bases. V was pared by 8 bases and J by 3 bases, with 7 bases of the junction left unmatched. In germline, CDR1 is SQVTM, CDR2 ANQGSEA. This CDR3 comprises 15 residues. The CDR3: CSTRLAGGRTDTQYF. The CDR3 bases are TGCAGCACTCGACTAGCGGGAGGGCGAACAGATACGCAGTATTTT.

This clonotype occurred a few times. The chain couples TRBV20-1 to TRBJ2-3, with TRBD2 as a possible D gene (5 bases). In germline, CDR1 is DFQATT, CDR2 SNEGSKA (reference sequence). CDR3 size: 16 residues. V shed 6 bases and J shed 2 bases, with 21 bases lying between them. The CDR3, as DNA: TGCAGTGCCTCTACCCTAGTGGGGAGCCTCACAGATACGCAGTATTTT. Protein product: CSASTLVGSLTDTQYF.

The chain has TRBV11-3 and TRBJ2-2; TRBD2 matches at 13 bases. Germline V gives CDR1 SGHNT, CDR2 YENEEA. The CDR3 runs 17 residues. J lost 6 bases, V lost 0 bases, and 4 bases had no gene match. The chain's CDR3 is CASSLEGLAGRPGELFF. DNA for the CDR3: TGTGCCAGCAGCTTAGAGGGACTAGCGGGACGTCCCGGGGAGCTGTTTTTT.

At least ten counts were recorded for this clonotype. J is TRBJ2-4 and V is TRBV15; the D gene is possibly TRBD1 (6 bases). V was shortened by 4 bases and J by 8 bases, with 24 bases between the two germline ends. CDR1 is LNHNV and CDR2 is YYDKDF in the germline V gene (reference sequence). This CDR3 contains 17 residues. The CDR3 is CATSIPTGTHSADIQYF. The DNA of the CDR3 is TGTGCCACCAGCATCCCAACCGGGACACACTCAGCGGACATTCAGTACTTC.

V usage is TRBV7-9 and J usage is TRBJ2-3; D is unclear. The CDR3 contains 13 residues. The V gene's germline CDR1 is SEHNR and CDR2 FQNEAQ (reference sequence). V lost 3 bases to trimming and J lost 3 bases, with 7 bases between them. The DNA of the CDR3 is TGTGCCAGCAGCTTCCCGATTACAGATACGCAGTATTTT. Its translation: CASSFPITDTQYF.

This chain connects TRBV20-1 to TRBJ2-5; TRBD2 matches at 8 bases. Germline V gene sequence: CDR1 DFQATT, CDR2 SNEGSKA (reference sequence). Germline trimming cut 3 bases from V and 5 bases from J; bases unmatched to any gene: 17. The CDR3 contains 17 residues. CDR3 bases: TGCAGTGCTAGGGACCCCAACGGCGGGAGGTTGGGGGAGACCCAGTACTTC. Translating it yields CSARDPNGGRLGETQYF.

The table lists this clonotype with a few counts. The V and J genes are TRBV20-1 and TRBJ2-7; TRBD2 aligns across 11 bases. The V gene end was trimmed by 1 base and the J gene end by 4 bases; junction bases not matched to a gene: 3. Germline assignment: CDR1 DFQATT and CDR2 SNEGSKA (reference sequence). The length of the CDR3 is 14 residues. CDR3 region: CSARGGTSGYEQYF. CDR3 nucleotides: TGCAGTGCTAGAGGGGGGACTAGCGGATACGAGCAGTACTTC.